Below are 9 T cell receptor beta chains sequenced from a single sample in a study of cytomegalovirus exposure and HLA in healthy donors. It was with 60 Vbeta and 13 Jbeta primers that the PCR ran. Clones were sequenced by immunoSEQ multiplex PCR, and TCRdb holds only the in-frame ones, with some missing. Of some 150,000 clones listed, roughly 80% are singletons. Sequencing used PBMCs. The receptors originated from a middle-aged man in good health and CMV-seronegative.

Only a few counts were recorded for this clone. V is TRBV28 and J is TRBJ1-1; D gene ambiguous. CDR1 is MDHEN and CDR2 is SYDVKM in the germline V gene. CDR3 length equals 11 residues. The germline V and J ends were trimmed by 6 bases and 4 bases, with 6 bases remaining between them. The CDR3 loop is CASSLLTEAFF. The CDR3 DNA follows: TGTGCCAGCAGCCTACTCACTGAAGCTTTCTTT.

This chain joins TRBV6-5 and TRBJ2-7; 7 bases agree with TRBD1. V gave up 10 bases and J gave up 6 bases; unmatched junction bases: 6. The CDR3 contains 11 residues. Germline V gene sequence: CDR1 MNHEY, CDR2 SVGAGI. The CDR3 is CATNRGSEQYF. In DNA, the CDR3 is TGTGCCACGAACAGGGGCTCCGAGCAGTACTTC.

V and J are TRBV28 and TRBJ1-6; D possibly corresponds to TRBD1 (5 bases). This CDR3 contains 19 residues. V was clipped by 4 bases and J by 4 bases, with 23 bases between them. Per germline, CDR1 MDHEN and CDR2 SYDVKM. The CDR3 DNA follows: TGTGCCAGCAGTTACGTTTCTTATGAATGGTCAGGGTATAATTCACCCCTCCACTTT. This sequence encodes CASSYVSYEWSGYNSPLHF.

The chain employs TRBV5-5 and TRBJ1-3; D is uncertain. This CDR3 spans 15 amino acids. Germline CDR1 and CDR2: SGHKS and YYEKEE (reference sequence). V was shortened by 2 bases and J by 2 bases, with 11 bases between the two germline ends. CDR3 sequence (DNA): TGTGCCAGCAGCTTTACCGGGATGACTGGAAACACCATATATTTT. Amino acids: CASSFTGMTGNTIYF.

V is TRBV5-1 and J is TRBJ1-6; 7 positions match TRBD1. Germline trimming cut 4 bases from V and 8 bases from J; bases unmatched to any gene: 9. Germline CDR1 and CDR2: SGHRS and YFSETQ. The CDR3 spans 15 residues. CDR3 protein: CASSLADRIYSPLHF. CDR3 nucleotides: TGCGCCAGCAGCCTTGCGGACAGGATCTATTCACCCCTCCACTTT.

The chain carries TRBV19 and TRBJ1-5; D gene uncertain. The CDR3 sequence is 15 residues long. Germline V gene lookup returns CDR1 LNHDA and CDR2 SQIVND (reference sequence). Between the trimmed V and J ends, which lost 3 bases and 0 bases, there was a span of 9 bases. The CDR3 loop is CASSIVELSNQPQHF. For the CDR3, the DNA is TGTGCCAGTAGTATCGTCGAACTTAGCAATCAGCCCCAGCATTTT.

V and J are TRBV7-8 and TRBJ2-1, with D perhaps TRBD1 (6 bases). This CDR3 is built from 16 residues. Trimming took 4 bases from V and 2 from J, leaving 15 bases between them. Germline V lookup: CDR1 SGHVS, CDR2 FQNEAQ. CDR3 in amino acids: CASSSPRRTAYNEQFF. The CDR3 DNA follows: TGTGCCAGCAGCTCGCCCCGGCGGACAGCCTACAATGAGCAGTTCTTC.

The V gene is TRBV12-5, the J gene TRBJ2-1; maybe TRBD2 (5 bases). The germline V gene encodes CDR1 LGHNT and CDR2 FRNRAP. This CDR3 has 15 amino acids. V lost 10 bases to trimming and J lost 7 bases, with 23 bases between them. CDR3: CATIGLLGLLNEQFF. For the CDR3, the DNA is TGTGCTACGATCGGACTTCTCGGCCTCCTAAATGAGCAGTTCTTC.

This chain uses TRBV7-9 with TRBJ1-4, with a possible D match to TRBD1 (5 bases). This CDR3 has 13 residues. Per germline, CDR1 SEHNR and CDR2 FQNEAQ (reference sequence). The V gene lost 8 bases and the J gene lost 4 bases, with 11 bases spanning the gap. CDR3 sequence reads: CASRGTLNEKLFF. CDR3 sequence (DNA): TGTGCCAGCCGGGGGACGCTTAATGAAAAACTGTTTTTT.